This T cell receptor beta chain was identified in a study of cytotoxic CD8 clonotypes in ibrutinib-treated CLL. About the research overall: Across the patients, 11 were relapsed/refractory, 15 treatment-naive and some 17 IGHV unmutated.

Libraries were prepared by immunoSEQ multiplex PCR; TCRdb keeps only in-frame clonotypes and omits some of them. The table shows around 310,000 clones, with almost 80% occurring only once. This clone was counted once. Its antigen remains unidentified. Study observations and caveats: Samples from sustained-remission and progressing patients were taken at different times. Stable or contracted on treatment, public clonotypes were also uncommon.

With 2 bases removed from V and 0 bases from J, the gap between germline ends came to 14 bases. The CDR3 consists of 16 residues. Germline CDR1 is SGDLS and CDR2 is YYNGEE. The sequence derives from a human donor with chronic lymphocytic leukemia. The chain recombines TRBV9 with TRBJ1-1; D ambiguous. Sequenced material: PBMCs, taken before ibrutinib treatment. CDR3 sequence: CASSVGPSNMNTEAFF. Here the CDR3 DNA reads TGTGCCAGCAGCGTCGGGCCAAGCAACATGAACACTGAAGCTTTCTTT.